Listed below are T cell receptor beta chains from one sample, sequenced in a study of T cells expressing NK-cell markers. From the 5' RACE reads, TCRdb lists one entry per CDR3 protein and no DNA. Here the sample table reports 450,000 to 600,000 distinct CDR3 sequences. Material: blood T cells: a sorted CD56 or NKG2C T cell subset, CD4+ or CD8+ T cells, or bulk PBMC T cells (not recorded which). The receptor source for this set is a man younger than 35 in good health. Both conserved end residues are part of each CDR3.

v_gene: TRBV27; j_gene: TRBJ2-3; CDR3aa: CASQSAGGGFDTQYF
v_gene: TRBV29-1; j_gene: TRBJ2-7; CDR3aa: CSVRPREAYEQYF
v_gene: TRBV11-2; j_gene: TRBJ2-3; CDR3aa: CASSQTGVRADTQYF
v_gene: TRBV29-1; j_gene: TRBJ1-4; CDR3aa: CSALKTDLVATNEKLFF
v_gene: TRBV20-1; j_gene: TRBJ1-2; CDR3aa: CSAREGWGNRYGYTF
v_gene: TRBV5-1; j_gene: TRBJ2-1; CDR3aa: CASRWRTSFPDNEQFF
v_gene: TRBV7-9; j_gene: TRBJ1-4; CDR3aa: CASSSRQGADEKLFF
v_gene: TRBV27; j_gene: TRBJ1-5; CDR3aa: CASSFGVGNQPQHF
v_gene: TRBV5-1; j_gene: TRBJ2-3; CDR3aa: CASSLADSTDTQYF
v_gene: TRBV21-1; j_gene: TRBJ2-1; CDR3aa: CASSKGLAVRSEYNEQFF
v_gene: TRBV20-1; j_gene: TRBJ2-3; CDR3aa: CSATGQGAFTDTQYF